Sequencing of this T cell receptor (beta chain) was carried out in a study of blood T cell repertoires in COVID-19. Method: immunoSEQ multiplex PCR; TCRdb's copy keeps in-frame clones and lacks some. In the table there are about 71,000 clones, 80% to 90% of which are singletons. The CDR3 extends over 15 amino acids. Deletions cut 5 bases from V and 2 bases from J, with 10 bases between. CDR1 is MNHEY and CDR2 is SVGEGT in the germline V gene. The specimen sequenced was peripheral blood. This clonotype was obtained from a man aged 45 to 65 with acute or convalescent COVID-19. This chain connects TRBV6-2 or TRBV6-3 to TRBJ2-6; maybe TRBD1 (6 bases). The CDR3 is CASSPQGPGANVLTF. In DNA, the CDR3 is TGTGCCAGCAGTCCACAGGGCCCTGGGGCCAACGTCCTGACTTTC.